This note documents a single T cell receptor (beta chain) sequence. V lost 2 bases, J lost 3 bases, and 5 bases stayed unmatched. Germline V lookup: CDR1 MNHNS, CDR2 SASEGT. The CDR3 length is 15 residues. The data stem from a study of blood T cell repertoires in COVID-19. Method: immunoSEQ multiplex PCR; TCRdb's copy keeps in-frame clones and lacks some. The data hold about 58,000 clones, with around 85% observed a single time. Sequencing input: peripheral blood. The rearrangement uses TRBV6-1 and TRBJ2-5, with 8 nucleotides matching TRBD2. This TCR was recovered from a man aged 40-49 years with active COVID-19. The CDR3 bases are TGTGCCAGCAGTGAAATTTCCGGGGGGGAAGAGACCCAGTACTTC. Amino acid sequence: CASSEISGGEETQYF.